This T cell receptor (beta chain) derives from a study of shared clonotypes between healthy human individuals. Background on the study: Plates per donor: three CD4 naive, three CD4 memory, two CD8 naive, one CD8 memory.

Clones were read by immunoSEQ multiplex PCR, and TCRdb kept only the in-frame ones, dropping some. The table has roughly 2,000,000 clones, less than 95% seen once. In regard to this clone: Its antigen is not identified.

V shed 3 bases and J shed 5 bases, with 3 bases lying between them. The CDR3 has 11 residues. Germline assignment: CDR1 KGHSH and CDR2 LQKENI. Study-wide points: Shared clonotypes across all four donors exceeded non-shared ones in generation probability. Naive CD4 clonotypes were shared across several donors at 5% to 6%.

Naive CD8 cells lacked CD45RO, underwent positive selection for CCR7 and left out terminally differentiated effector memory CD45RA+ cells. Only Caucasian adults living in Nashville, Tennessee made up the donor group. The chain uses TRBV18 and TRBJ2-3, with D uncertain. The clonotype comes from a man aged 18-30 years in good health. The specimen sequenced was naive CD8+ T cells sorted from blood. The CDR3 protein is CASSPEDTQYF. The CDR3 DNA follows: TGTGCCAGCTCACCGGAAGATACGCAGTATTTT.